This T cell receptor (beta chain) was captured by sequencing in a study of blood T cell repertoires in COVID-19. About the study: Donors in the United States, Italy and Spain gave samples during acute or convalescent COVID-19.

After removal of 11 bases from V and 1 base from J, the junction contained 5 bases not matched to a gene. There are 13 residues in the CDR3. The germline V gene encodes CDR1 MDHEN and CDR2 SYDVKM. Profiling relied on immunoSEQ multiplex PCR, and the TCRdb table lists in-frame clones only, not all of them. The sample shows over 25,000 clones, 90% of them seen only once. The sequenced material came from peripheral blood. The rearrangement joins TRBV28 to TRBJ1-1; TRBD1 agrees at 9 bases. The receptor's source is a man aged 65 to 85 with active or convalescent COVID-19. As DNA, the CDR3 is TGTGCCTTACAGGGGGCGGCGAACACTGAAGCTTTCTTT. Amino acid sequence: CALQGAANTEAFF.